In this sample, the clone carrying this TCR beta chain turned up a few times. This sample is drawn from a study of neurological immune-mediated disorders. A single record per CDR3 protein comes from TCRdb applying MiXCR to the 5' RACE reads. The table lists roughly 65,000 distinct CDR3 sequences, roughly 4% of them singletons, with roughly 2.5% in the top ten. The CDR3 runs 18 residues. Looked up from germline, CDR1 is SNHLY and CDR2 is FYNNEI. The ends were cut back, 8 bases at V and 2 bases at J, with 25 bases in the middle. The TCR was taken from a man aged 50 to 59 with multiple sclerosis. The gene calls are TRBV2 and TRBJ2-4; perhaps D is TRBD1 or TRBD2 (6 bases each). The sample taken for sequencing was PBMCs. DNA of the CDR3: TGTGCCAGCTGTCAAGAGGGGGGTATTGGCGGGTCCAAAAACATTCAGTACTTC. Amino acids: CASCQEGGIGGSKNIQYF.